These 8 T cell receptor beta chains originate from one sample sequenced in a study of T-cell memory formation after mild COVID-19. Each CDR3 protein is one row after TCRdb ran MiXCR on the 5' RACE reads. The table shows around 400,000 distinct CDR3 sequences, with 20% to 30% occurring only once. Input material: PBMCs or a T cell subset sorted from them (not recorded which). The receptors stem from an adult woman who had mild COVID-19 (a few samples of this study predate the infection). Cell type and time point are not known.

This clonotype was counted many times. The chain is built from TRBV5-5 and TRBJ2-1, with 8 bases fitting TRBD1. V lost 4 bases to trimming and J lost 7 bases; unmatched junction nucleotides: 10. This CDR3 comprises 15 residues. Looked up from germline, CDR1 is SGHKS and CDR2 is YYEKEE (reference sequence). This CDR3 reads CASSVSIDRGNEQFF. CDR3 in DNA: TGTGCCAGCAGCGTAAGCATTGACAGGGGAAATGAGCAGTTCTTC.

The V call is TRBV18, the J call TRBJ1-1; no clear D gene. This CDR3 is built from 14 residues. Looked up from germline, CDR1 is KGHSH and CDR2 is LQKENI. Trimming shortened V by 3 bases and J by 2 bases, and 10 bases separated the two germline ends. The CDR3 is CASSPRQENTEAFF. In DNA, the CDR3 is TGTGCCAGCTCACCCAGGCAGGAAAACACTGAAGCTTTCTTT.

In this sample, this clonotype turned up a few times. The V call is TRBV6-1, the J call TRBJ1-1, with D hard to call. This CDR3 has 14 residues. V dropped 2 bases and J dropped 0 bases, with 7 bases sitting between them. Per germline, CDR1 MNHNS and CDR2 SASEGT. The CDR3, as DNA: TGTGCCAGCAGTGAAAGCAGACTGAACACTGAAGCTTTCTTT. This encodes CASSESRLNTEAFF.

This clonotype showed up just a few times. The CDR3 is CASSLVGPYEQYF. CDR3 in DNA: TGTGCCAGCAGCTTAGTTGGTCCCTACGAGCAGTACTTC. The chain recombines TRBV7-9 with TRBJ2-7; no clear D. Trimming stripped 1 base from V and 2 bases from J, with 6 bases between. This CDR3 region has 13 residues. CDR1 SEHNR and CDR2 FQNEAQ come from the germline V gene (reference sequence). Looking up the rest from reference TRBV7-9 and TRBJ2-7 gives the full variable domain: DTGVSQNPRHKITKRGQNVTFRCDPISEHNRLYWYRQTLGQGPEFLTYFQNEAQLEKSRLLSDRFSAERPKGSFSTLEIQRTEQGDSAMYLCASSLVGPYEQYFGPGTRLTVT.

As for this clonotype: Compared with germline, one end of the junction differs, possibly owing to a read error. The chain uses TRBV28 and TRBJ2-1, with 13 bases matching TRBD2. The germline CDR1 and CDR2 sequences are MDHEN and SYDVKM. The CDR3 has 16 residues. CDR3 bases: TGTGCCAGCAGTACTCGGACTAGCGGGGGATACAATGGGCAGTTCTTC. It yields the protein CASSTRTSGGYNGQFF. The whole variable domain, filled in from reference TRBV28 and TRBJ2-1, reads DVKVTQSSRYLVKRTGEKVFLECVQDMDHENMFWYRQDPGLGLRLIYFSYDVKMKEKGDIPEGYSVSREKKERFSLILESASTNQTSMYLCASSTRTSGGYNGQFFGPGTRLTVL.

The CDR3 sequence is CASSPPGDPPYNEQFF. The DNA of the CDR3 is TGTGCCAGCAGCCCCCCAGGTGACCCACCCTACAATGAGCAGTTCTTC. This chain links TRBV5-6 with TRBJ2-1, with no clear D. Germline lookup yields CDR1 SGHDT and CDR2 YYEEEE. Trimming cost V 4 bases and J 2 bases, with 16 bases left between them. The CDR3 totals 16 residues.

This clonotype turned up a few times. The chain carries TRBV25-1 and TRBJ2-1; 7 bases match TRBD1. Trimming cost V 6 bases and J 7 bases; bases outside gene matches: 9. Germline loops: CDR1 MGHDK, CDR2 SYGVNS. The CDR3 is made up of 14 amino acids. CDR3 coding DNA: TGTGCCAGCAGGGACAGGCAATGGGGAAATGAGCAGTTCTTC. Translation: CASRDRQWGNEQFF.

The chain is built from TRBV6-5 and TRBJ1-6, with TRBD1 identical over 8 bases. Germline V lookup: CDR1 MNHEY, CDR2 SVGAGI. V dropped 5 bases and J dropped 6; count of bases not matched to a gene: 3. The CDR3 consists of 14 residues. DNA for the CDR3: TGTGCCAGCAGTCCGACAGGGGCTAATTCACCCCTCCACTTT. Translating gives CASSPTGANSPLHF.